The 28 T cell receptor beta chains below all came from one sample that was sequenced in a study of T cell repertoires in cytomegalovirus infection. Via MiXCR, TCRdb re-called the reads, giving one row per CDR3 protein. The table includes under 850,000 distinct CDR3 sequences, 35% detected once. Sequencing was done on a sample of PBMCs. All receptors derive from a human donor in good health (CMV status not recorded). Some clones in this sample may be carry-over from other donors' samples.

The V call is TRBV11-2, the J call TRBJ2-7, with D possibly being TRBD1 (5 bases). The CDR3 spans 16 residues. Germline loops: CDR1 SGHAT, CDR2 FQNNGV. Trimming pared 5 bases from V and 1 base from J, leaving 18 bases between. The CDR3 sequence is CASSRQWGGVSYEQYF. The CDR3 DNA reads TGTGCCAGCAGCCGTCAATGGGGCGGAGTTTCCTACGAGCAGTACTTC.

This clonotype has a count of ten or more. The CDR3 DNA sequence: TGTGCCAGCAGCGTGGGGGGGCCGACCTATGGCTACACCTTC. It codes for CASSVGGPTYGYTF. The J gene is TRBJ1-2, the V gene TRBV7-2; D perhaps matches TRBD1 (6 bases). V shed 5 bases and J shed 4 bases, with 14 bases lying between them. This CDR3 comprises 14 residues. Germline CDR1 reads SGHTA; CDR2 reads FQGNSA.

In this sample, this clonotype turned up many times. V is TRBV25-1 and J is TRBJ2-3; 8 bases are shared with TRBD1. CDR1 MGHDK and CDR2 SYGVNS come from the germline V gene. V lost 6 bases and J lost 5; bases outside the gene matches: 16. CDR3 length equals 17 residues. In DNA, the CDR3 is TGTGCCAGCAGCCTTAAGGGCCAGGGGGCCGGGTTAGATACGCAGTATTTT. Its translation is CASSLKGQGAGLDTQYF.

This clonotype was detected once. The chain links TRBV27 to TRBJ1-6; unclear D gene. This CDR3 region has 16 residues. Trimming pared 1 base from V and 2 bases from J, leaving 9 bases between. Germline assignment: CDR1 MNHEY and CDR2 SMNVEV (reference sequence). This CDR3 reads CASSLYSETYNSPLHF. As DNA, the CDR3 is TGTGCCAGCAGTTTATATTCGGAAACCTATAATTCACCCCTCCACTTT.

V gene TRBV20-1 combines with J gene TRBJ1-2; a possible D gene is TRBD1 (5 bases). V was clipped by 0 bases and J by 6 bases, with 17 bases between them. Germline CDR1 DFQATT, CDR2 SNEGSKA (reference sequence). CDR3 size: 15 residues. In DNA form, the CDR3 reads TGCAGTGCTAGAGATTATCGGGCAGGGAGGGATGGCTACACCTTC. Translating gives CSARDYRAGRDGYTF.

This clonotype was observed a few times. CDR3 in amino acids: CASSYLGEVNTEAFF. The CDR3 region has the DNA TGTGCCAGCAGTTACCTTGGGGAAGTCAACACTGAAGCTTTCTTT. This rearrangement joins TRBV6-8 to TRBJ1-1; the D is unclear. V lost 2 bases and J lost 2, with 12 bases in between. Per germline, CDR1 MNHGY and CDR2 SAAAGT. This CDR3 comprises 15 residues.

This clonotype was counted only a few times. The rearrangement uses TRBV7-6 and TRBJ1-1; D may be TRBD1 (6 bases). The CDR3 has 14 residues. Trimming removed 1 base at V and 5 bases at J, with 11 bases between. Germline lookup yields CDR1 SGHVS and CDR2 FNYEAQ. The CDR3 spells CASSLGGGDTEAFF. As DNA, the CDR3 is TGTGCCAGCAGCTTAGGGGGGGGCGATACTGAAGCTTTCTTT.

CDR3 bases: TGTGCCACCAGCGCCGTACTGGCGGGAGGGCAAGAGACCCAGTACTTC. Translation: CATSAVLAGGQETQYF. V gene TRBV15 combines with J gene TRBJ2-5; 9 bases fit TRBD2. V shed 5 bases, J shed 2 bases, and the junction held 9 bases outside the gene matches. The CDR3 has 16 amino acids. The germline V gene encodes CDR1 LNHNV and CDR2 YYDKDF (reference sequence).

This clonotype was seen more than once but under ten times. CDR3 sequence: CASSSSGGVYNEQFF. CDR3 in DNA: TGTGCCAGCAGCTCTAGCGGGGGGGTTTACAATGAGCAGTTCTTC. The rearrangement links TRBV11-3 to TRBJ2-1, with 12 bases aligning to TRBD2. The V gene's germline CDR1 is SGHNT and CDR2 YENEEA. J lost 4 bases, V lost 4 bases, and 2 bases had no gene match. CDR3 length equals 15 residues.

In DNA, the CDR3 is TGTGCCAGCAGCCATGGGACAGGGAGCACCGGGGAGCTGTTTTTT. Its translation: CASSHGTGSTGELFF. V and J are TRBV11-3 and TRBJ2-2; TRBD1 agrees at 9 bases. Germline V gene lookup returns CDR1 SGHNT and CDR2 YENEEA. J lost 4 bases, V lost 5 bases, and 5 bases had no gene match. The CDR3 is 15 amino acids.

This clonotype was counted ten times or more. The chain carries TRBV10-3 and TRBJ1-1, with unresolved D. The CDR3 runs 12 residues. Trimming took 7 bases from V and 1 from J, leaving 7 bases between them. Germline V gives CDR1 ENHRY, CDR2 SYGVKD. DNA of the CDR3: TGTGCCATCAATTCGGGGAACACTGAAGCTTTCTTT. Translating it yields CAINSGNTEAFF.

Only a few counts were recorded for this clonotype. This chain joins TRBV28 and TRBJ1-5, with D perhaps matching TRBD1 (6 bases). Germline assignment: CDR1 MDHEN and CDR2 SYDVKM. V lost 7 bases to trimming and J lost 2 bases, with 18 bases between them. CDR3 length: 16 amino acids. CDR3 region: CASTPGGEGGNQPQHF. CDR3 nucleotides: TGTGCCAGCACCCCGGGAGGGGAGGGGGGCAATCAGCCCCAGCATTTT.

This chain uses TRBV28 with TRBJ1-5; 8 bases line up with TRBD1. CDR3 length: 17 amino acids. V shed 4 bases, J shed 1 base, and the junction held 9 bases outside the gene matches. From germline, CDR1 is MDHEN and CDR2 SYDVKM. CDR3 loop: CASSSDREGASNQPQHF. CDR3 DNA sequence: TGTGCCAGCAGTTCGGACAGGGAAGGCGCGAGCAATCAGCCCCAGCATTTT. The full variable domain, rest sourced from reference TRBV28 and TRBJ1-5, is DVKVTQSSRYLVKRTGEKVFLECVQDMDHENMFWYRQDPGLGLRLIYFSYDVKMKEKGDIPEGYSVSREKKERFSLILESASTNQTSMYLCASSSDREGASNQPQHFGDGTRLSIL.

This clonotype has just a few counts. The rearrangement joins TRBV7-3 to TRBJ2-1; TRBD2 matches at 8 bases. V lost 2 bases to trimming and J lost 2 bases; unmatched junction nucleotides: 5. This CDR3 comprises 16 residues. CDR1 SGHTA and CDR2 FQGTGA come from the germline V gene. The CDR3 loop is CASSLGAAGAYNEQFF. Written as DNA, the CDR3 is TGTGCCAGCAGCTTAGGAGCAGCGGGGGCCTACAATGAGCAGTTCTTC.

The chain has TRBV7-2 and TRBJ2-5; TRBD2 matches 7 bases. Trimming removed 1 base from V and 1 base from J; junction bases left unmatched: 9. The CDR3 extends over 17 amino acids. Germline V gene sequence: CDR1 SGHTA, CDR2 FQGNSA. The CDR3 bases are TGTGCCAGCAGCTTAGATTTGCTAGCGGAGGCCCAAGAGACCCAGTACTTC. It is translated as CASSLDLLAEAQETQYF.

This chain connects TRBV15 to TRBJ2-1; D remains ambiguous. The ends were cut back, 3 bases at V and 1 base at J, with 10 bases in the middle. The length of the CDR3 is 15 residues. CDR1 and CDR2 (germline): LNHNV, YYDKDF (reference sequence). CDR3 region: CATSRSRGSYNEQFF. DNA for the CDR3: TGTGCCACCAGCAGGAGTAGAGGTTCCTACAATGAGCAGTTCTTC. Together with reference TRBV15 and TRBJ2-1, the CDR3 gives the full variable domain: DAMVIQNPRYQVTQFGKPVTLSCSQTLNHNVMYWYQQKSSQAPKLLFHYYDKDFNNEADTPDNFQSRRPNTSFCFLDIRSPGLGDTAMYLCATSRSRGSYNEQFFGPGTRLTVL.

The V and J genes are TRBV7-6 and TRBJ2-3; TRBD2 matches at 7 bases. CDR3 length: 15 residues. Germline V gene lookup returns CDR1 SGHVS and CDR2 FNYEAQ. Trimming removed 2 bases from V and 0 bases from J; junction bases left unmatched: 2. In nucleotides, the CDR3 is TGTGCCAGCAGCTTAATGCGGGGGAGCACAGATACGCAGTATTTT. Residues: CASSLMRGSTDTQYF. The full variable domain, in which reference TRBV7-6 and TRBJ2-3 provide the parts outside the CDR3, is GAGVSQSPRYKVTKRGQDVALRCDPISGHVSLYWYRQALGQGPEFLTYFNYEAQQDKSGLPNDRFSAERPEGSISTLTIQRTEQRDSAMYRCASSLMRGSTDTQYFGPGTRLTVL.

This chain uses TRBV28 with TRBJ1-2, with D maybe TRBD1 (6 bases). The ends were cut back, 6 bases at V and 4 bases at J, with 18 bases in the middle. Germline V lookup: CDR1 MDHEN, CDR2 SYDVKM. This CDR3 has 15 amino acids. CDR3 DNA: TGTGCCAGCAGCCCCCGTGGGGGGCGGCTCTATGGCTACACCTTC. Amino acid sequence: CASSPRGGRLYGYTF.

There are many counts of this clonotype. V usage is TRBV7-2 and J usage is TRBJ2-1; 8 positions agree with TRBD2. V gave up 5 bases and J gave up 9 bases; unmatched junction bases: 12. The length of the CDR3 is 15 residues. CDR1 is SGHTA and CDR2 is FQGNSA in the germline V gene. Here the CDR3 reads CASSVNLAGGGEQFF. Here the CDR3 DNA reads TGTGCCAGCAGCGTCAATCTCGCGGGGGGCGGTGAGCAGTTCTTC.

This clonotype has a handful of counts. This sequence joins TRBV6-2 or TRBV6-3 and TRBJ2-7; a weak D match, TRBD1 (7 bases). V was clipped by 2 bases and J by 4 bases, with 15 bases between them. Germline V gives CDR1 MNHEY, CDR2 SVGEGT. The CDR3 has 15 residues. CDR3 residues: CASSYRGRGEYEQYF. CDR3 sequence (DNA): TGTGCCAGCAGTTACCGTGGCAGGGGGGAATACGAGCAGTACTTC.

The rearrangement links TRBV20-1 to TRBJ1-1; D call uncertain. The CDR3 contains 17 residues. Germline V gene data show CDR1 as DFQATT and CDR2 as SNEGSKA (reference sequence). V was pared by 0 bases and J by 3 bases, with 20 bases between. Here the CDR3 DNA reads TGCAGTGCTAGAGAGAAGATTGCCTATGCCTATGACACTGAAGCTTTCTTT. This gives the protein CSAREKIAYAYDTEAFF.

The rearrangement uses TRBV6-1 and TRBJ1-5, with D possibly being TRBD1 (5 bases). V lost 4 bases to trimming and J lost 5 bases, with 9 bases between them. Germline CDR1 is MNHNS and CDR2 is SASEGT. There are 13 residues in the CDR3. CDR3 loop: CASSGGSDQPQHF. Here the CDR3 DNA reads TGTGCCAGCAGTGGGGGGTCCGATCAGCCCCAGCATTTT.

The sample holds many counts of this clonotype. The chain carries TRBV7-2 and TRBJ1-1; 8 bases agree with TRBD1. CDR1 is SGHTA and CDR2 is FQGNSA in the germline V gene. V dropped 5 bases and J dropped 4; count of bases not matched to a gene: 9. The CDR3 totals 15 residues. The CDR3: CASSQLGQGGTEAFF. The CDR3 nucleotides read TGTGCCAGCAGCCAACTTGGACAGGGTGGCACTGAAGCTTTCTTT.

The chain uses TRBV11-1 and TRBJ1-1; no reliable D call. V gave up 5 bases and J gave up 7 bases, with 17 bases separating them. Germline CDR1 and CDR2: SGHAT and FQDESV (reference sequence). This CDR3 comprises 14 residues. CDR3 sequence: CASSHATGTLEAFF. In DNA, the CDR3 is TGTGCCAGCAGCCACGCGACGGGTACCCTTGAAGCTTTCTTT.

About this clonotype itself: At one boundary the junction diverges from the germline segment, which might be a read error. The CDR3 spells CASSQDRFSHNEQFF. The CDR3 nucleotides read TGCGCCAGCAGCCAAGATAGGTTCTCCCACAATGAGCAGTTCTTC. V gene TRBV4-1 combines with J gene TRBJ2-1; no clear D gene. From germline, CDR1 is MGHRA and CDR2 YSYEKL. The CDR3 has 15 residues.

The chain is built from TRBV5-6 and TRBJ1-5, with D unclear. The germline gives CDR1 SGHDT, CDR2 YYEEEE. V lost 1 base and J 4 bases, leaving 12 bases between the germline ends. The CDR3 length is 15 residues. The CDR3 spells CASSLNSGWNQPQHF. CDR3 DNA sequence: TGTGCCAGCAGCTTGAATTCCGGATGGAATCAGCCCCAGCATTTT.

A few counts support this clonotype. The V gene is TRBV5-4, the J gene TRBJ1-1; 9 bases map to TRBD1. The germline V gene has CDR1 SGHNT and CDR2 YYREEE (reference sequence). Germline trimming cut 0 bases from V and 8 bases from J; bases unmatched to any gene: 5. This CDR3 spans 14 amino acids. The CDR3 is CASSLEGTGLEAFF. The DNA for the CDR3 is TGTGCCAGCAGCTTGGAAGGGACAGGGTTGGAAGCTTTCTTT.

Written as DNA, the CDR3 is TGCGCCAGCAGTTCACAGGGGGCAGCGATCTACGAGCAGTACTTC. Residues: CASSSQGAAIYEQYF. This sequence joins TRBV5-1 and TRBJ2-7; 9 nucleotides align to TRBD1. CDR1 and CDR2 from the germline V gene are SGHRS and YFSETQ. The CDR3 spans 15 residues. V lost 5 bases, J lost 3 bases, and 9 bases stayed unmatched.